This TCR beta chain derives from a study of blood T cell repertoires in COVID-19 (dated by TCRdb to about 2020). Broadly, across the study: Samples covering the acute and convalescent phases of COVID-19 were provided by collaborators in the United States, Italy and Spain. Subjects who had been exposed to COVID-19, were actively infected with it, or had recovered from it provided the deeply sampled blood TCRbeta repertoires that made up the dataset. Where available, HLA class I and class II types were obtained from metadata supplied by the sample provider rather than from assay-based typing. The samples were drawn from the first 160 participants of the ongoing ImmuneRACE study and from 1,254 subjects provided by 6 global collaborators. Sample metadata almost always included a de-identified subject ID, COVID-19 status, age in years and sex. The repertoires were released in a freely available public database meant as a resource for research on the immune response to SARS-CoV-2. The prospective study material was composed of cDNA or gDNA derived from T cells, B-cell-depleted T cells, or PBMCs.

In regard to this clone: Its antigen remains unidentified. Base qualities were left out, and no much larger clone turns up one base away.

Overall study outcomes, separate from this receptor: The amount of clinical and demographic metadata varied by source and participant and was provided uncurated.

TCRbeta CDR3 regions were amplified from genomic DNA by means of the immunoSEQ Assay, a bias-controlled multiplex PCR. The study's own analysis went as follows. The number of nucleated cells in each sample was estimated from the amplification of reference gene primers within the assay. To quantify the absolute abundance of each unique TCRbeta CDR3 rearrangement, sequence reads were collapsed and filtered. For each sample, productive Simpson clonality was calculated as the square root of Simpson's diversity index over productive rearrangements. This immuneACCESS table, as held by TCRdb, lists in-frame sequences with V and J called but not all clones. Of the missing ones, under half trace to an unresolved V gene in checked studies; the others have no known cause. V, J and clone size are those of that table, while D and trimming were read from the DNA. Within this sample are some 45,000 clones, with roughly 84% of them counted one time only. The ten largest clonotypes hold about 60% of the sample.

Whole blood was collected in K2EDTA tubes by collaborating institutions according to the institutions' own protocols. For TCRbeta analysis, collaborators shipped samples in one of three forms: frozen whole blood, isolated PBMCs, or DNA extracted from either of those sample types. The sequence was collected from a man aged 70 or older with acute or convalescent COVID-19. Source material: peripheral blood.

The DNA sequence is given as TGTGCCAGCAGTTTGGACAGGGGTCCCCACGAGCAGTACTTC. Translated, it gives CASSLDRGPHEQYF. The chain uses TRBV6-2 or TRBV6-3 and TRBJ2-7, and TRBD1 aligns with 9 junction nucleotides. Trimming takes 4 bases off V and 5 bases off J; junction bases not matched to a gene: 6. The germline V gene yields MNHEY for CDR1 and SVGEGT for CDR2. From the cysteine through the phenylalanine, the CDR3 covers 14 amino acids. The CDR3 DNA has 42 bases and is translated from base 1.